What follows are 3 T cell receptor beta chains derived from one specimen sequenced in a study of T cell responses to AZD1222 COVID-19 vaccine. Here immunoSEQ multiplex PCR was the method, and the copy in TCRdb shows in-frame clones only, minus some. The sample contains over 110,000 clones, roughly 91% of which appear only once. Sample: peripheral blood, taken on day 0 of AZD1222 vaccination. These receptors were taken from an adult in good health.

The chain has TRBV11-2 and TRBJ1-4, with D tentatively TRBD1 (6 bases). Germline lookup yields CDR1 SGHAT and CDR2 FQNNGV. V was pared by 5 bases and J by 7 bases, with 17 bases between. The CDR3 totals 15 residues. The CDR3 nucleotides are TGTGCCAGCAGCACCTTACAGGGAGTAGGTGAAAAACTGTTTTTT. It translates to CASSTLQGVGEKLFF.

The chain links TRBV7-9 to TRBJ2-3; 13 bases are shared with TRBD2. This CDR3 is built from 16 residues. The V and J ends lost 0 bases and 7 bases, in that order; junction bases with no gene match: 4. Per the germline V gene, CDR1 is SEHNR and CDR2 is FQNEAQ (reference sequence). The chain's CDR3 is CASSLAATSGRNTQYF. The CDR3 DNA reads TGTGCCAGCAGCTTAGCTGCGACTAGCGGGAGGAATACGCAGTATTTT.

The J gene is TRBJ2-7, the V gene TRBV6-5; TRBD1 might be the D (5 bases). V lost 6 bases and J lost 6, with 12 bases in between. This CDR3 contains 12 residues. The germline V gene has CDR1 MNHEY and CDR2 SVGAGI. Written as DNA, the CDR3 is TGTGCCAGCAGGGACACTAAGTCCGAGCAGTACTTC. The encoded protein is CASRDTKSEQYF.